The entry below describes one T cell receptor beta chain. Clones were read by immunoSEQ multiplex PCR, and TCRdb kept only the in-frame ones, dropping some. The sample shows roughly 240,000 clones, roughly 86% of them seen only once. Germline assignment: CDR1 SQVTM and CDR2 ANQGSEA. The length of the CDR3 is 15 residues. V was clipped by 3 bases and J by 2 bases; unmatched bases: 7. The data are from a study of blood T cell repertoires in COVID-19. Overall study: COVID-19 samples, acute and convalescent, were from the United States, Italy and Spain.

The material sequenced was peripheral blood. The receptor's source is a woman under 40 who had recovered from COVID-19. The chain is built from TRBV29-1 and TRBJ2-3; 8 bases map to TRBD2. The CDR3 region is CSVDYGGAYTDTQYF. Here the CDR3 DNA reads TGCAGCGTTGATTACGGGGGGGCCTACACAGATACGCAGTATTTT.